Here is one TCR beta chain with its context. The CDR3 is made up of 12 amino acids. The ends were cut back, 3 bases at V and 0 bases at J, with 3 bases in the middle. Per germline, CDR1 SGDLS and CDR2 YYNGEE. This record belongs to a study of blood T cell repertoires in COVID-19. Study context: Sources were T cells, B-cell-depleted T cells, or PBMCs; the material itself was cDNA or gDNA.

The study recruited people aged roughly 18 to 100 years across approximately 24 US areas. Repertoires were generated with immunoSEQ multiplex PCR, while TCRdb's copy carries only in-frame clones and drops some. This table holds some 250,000 clones, roughly four fifths found once. This sequence originates from a man in his forties who had recovered from COVID-19. Specimen: PBMCs or T cells enriched from blood (not recorded which). This rearrangement joins TRBV9 to TRBJ1-2; D unresolved. The CDR3 nucleotides are TGTGCCAGCAGCGGGCCTAACTATGGCTACACCTTC. Its protein product is CASSGPNYGYTF.